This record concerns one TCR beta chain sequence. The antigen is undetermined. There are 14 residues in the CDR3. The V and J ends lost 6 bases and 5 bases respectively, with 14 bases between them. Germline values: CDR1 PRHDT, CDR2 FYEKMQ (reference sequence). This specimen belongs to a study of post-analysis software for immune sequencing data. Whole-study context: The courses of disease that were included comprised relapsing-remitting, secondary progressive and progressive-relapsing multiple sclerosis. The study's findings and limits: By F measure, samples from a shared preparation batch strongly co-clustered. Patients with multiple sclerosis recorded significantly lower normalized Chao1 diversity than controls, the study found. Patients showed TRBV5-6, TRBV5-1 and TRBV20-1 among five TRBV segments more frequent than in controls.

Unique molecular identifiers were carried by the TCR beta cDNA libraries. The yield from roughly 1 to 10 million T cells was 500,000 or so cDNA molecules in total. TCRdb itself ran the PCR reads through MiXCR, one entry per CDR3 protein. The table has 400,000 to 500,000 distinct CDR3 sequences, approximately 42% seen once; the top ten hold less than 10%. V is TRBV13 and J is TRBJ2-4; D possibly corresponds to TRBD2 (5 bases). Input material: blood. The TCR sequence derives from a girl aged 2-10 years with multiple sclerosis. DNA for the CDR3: TGTGCCAGCAGTCTTTTAGGAGGCGAAAACATTCAGTACTTC. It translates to CASSLLGGENIQYF.